What follows is one T cell receptor beta chain and its context. There are 12 residues in the CDR3. Trimming cost V 0 bases and J 4 bases, with 2 bases left between them. Looked up from germline, CDR1 is LNHNV and CDR2 is YYDKDF (reference sequence). TCRdb itself ran the 5' RACE reads through MiXCR, one entry per CDR3 protein. The sample consists of some 320,000 distinct CDR3 sequences, approximately 14% of them appearing once. The entry originates in a study of T-cell memory formation after mild COVID-19. The sample consisted of PBMCs or a T cell subset sorted from them (not recorded which). The gene calls are TRBV15 and TRBJ2-3; D is uncertain. This sequence originates from a man younger than 35 who had mild COVID-19 (a few samples of this study predate the infection). Cell type and time point are not known. CDR3 in DNA: TGTGCCACCAGCAGAGATTCAGATACGCAGTATTTT. It codes for CATSRDSDTQYF.